This T cell receptor beta chain derives from a study of CD8+ T cells in alopecia areata. Turning to the study itself: Twice a day, 5 to 10 mg of oral tofacitinib was administered to treated patients. The study's findings and limits: While tofacitinib was given, many expanded lesional clones persisted in scalp and blood. Relative to normal scalp, lesional scalp, especially alopecia totalis/universalis, showed higher clonality.

The V gene's germline CDR1 is LNHNV and CDR2 YYDKDF (reference sequence). The V end was cut by 4 bases, the J end by 4 bases, with 4 bases between. The CDR3 totals 12 residues. A word on this clone: Antigen: not known.

After isolation, RNA underwent reverse transcription to generate cDNA as the sequencing template. Repertoires were generated with immunoSEQ multiplex PCR, while TCRdb's copy carries only in-frame clones and drops some. The repertoire consists of 110,000 or so clones, with about 54% occurring once and the leading ten covering around 30%. Treatment of the sample: oral pan-JAK inhibitor, 5-10 mg twice daily. The chain has TRBV15 and TRBJ2-2, with D unresolved. Source: CD8+ T cells sorted from blood, taken at week 4, from a patient treated with tofacitinib. The origin of this receptor is a human donor with alopecia areata. This CDR3 reads CATSTITGELFF. CDR3 bases: TGTGCCACCAGCACCATCACCGGGGAGCTGTTTTTT.